These 29 T cell receptor beta chains came from one sample sequenced in a study of T-cell memory formation after mild COVID-19. TCRdb reprocessed the 5' RACE reads with MiXCR, giving one entry per CDR3 protein. The sample lists approximately 670 distinct CDR3 sequences, about 32% occurring once. Sequenced: PBMCs or a T cell subset sorted from them (not recorded which). Source of these receptors: an adult who had mild COVID-19 (a few samples of this study predate the infection). Cell type and time point are not known.

V gene TRBV7-9 combines with J gene TRBJ2-1; 7 nucleotides agree with TRBD1. Germline CDR1 SEHNR, CDR2 FQNEAQ (reference sequence). The CDR3 has 16 amino acids. V dropped 4 bases and J dropped 2; count of bases not matched to a gene: 8. The chain's CDR3 is CASSSNDRATYNEQFF. In DNA form, the CDR3 reads TGTGCCAGCAGCTCCAATGACAGGGCGACCTACAATGAGCAGTTCTTC.

The chain is built from TRBV12-3 or TRBV12-4 and TRBJ1-6, with a weak D call TRBD1 (5 bases). There are 15 residues in the CDR3. Trimming shortened V by 10 bases and J by 7 bases, and 20 bases separated the two germline ends. Here the CDR3 reads CATTLGGSMNSPLHF. CDR3 DNA: TGTGCCACCACCTTGGGGGGTAGTATGAATTCACCCCTCCACTTT.

In its sample, this clonotype ranks as large (0.1 to 1%). This chain connects TRBV5-1 to TRBJ1-2; 9 bases fit TRBD1. The germline CDR1 and CDR2 sequences are SGHRS and YFSETQ. CDR3 length: 15 amino acids. V dropped 4 bases and J dropped 4; count of bases not matched to a gene: 8. DNA for the CDR3: TGCGCCAGCAGCGATGGACAGGGGAATATCTATGGCTACACCTTC. It translates to CASSDGQGNIYGYTF.

By share, this clonotype counts as large. The J gene is TRBJ1-2, the V gene TRBV6-5; D gene uncertain. Germline V gene data show CDR1 as MNHEY and CDR2 as SVGAGI. Trimming removed 2 bases from V and 5 bases from J, with 12 bases in between. CDR3 length: 14 amino acids. The CDR3 loop reads CASSYGPAFYGYTF. CDR3 nucleotide sequence: TGTGCCAGCAGTTACGGACCAGCTTTTTATGGCTACACCTTC.

This clonotype is categorized as medium-sized (0.01 to 0.1%). The chain couples TRBV18 to TRBJ2-5; no reliable D call. The CDR3 sequence is 17 residues long. The ends were cut back, 3 bases at V and 5 bases at J, with 22 bases in the middle. Germline V gene sequence: CDR1 KGHSH, CDR2 LQKENI. CDR3 amino acids: CASSPQTAWAYFETQYF. In DNA form, the CDR3 reads TGTGCCAGCTCACCCCAGACCGCATGGGCCTATTTTGAGACCCAGTACTTC.

To note about this clonotype: A much bigger clone sits one base away, suggesting this may be a read error. The chain joins TRBV9 to TRBJ2-5; D is unresolved. V shed 0 bases and J shed 1 base, with 4 bases lying between them. Germline V gives CDR1 SGDLS, CDR2 YYNGEE. The CDR3 extends over 13 amino acids. Here the CDR3 DNA reads TGTGCCAGCAGCGTAGTCATCCAAGAGACCCAGTACTTC. This translates into CASSVVIQETQYF.

This clonotype is large within its sample. As DNA, the CDR3 is TGTGCCAGCAGTTTAATGGGAACATCAGAGACCCAGTACTTC. Translation gives CASSLMGTSETQYF. The chain combines TRBV12-3 or TRBV12-4 with TRBJ2-5, with D unresolved. This CDR3 comprises 14 residues. The V and J ends lost 2 bases and 4 bases respectively, with 11 bases between them.

This clonotype is deemed large. The chain carries TRBV29-1 and TRBJ2-1; D not resolved. Trimming cost V 3 bases and J 3 bases, with 3 bases left between them. Germline V lookup: CDR1 SQVTM, CDR2 ANQGSEA. This CDR3 spans 11 amino acids. The CDR3 coding sequence is TGCAGCGTTGAGCTCTACAATGAGCAGTTCTTC. Translated: CSVELYNEQFF.

This clonotype is large by share. The V and J genes are TRBV5-1 and TRBJ2-5; no firm D call. Germline loops: CDR1 SGHRS, CDR2 YFSETQ. The CDR3 covers 11 residues. V lost 4 bases, J lost 1 base, and 2 bases lay in between. CDR3 protein: CASSLQETQYF. DNA for the CDR3: TGCGCCAGCAGCCTCCAAGAGACCCAGTACTTC.

This clonotype is large in the sample. CDR3: CASSPRDSTYEQYF. CDR3 sequence (DNA): TGTGCCAGCTCACCACGGGACAGTACCTACGAGCAGTACTTC. The V and J genes are TRBV18 and TRBJ2-7; 7 bases map to TRBD1. Trimming took 1 base from V and 2 from J; bases not matched to a gene: 2. CDR3 size: 14 residues. Germline V gene data show CDR1 as KGHSH and CDR2 as LQKENI.

V is TRBV20-1 and J is TRBJ2-7, with D uncertain. V was trimmed by 4 bases and J by 3 bases, leaving 13 bases between them. The CDR3 contains 13 residues. Per the germline V gene, CDR1 is DFQATT and CDR2 is SNEGSKA (reference sequence). The CDR3 here is CSAKGVGNYEQYF. The CDR3 DNA reads as TGCAGTGCTAAAGGTGTCGGTAACTACGAGCAGTACTTC.

This clonotype is termed large. V is TRBV30 and J is TRBJ2-7; 9 bases align to TRBD1. The CDR3 spans 13 residues. Germline CDR1 is GTSNPN and CDR2 is SVGIG (reference sequence). After removal of 4 bases from V and 6 bases from J, the junction contained 7 bases not matched to a gene. CDR3 DNA sequence: TGTGCCTGGACCTCGGGACAGGGTATCGAGCAGTACTTC. Translation gives CAWTSGQGIEQYF.

By sample fraction, this clonotype is large. This chain uses TRBV6-1 with TRBJ2-1; D ambiguous. Germline V gives CDR1 MNHNS, CDR2 SASEGT. The CDR3 runs 15 residues. V was clipped by 7 bases and J by 0 bases, with 13 bases between them. CDR3 loop: CASNAAWSSYNEQFF. CDR3 in DNA: TGTGCCAGCAATGCAGCGTGGTCCTCCTACAATGAGCAGTTCTTC.

By sample share, this clonotype is large. CDR3 DNA sequence: TGTGCCAGTACCGAGACTAGCGGGAGGACCGCAGATACGCAGTATTTT. It yields the protein CASTETSGRTADTQYF. This chain uses TRBV19 with TRBJ2-3, with 13 bases fitting TRBD2. The V and J ends lost 7 bases and 4 bases, in that order; junction bases with no gene match: 8. CDR3 length: 16 residues. In germline, CDR1 is LNHDA, CDR2 SQIVND (reference sequence).

In this sample, this clonotype is large. V is TRBV7-3 and J is TRBJ2-7, with 9 positions matching TRBD1. The CDR3 covers 16 residues. J lost 5 bases, V lost 5 bases, and 13 bases had no gene match. Germline assignment: CDR1 SGHTA and CDR2 FQGTGA. The chain's CDR3 is CASSTGTGFLGNEQYF. In DNA, the CDR3 is TGTGCCAGCAGCACCGGGACAGGGTTTCTTGGGAACGAGCAGTACTTC.

This clonotype ranks as large. V and J are TRBV6-1 and TRBJ2-7; 7 nucleotides align to TRBD1. Germline loops: CDR1 MNHNS, CDR2 SASEGT. After removal of 6 bases from V and 1 base from J, the junction contained 9 bases not matched to a gene. The CDR3 spans 15 residues. This CDR3 is CASRPLGQQSYEQYF. CDR3 in DNA: TGTGCCAGCAGACCACTGGGACAGCAATCCTACGAGCAGTACTTC.

The chain uses TRBV6-5 and TRBJ2-7; 13 bases align to TRBD2. The V segment lost 5 bases and the J segment 1 base; nucleotides outside the gene matches: 2. Germline V CDR1 and CDR2: MNHEY, SVGAGI. This CDR3 contains 15 residues. CDR3 in amino acids: CASSPLAGGSYEQYF. The CDR3, as DNA: TGTGCCAGCAGTCCACTAGCGGGGGGGTCCTACGAGCAGTACTTC.

The genes are TRBV25-1 and TRBJ2-1; D gene unclear. V gave up 5 bases and J gave up 7 bases, with 6 bases separating them. The germline gives CDR1 MGHDK, CDR2 SYGVNS. This CDR3 is built from 11 residues. The chain's CDR3 is CASSLGNEQFF. The CDR3 DNA follows: TGTGCCAGCAGTCTAGGAAATGAGCAGTTCTTC.

This clonotype ranks as large. The chain employs TRBV5-1 and TRBJ1-1; D call uncertain. The germline V and J ends were trimmed by 1 base and 3 bases, with 10 bases remaining between them. Germline V CDR1 and CDR2: SGHRS, YFSETQ. The CDR3 spans 14 residues. This CDR3 reads CASSLLTGDTEAFF. Here the CDR3 DNA reads TGCGCCAGCAGCTTGTTGACCGGGGACACTGAAGCTTTCTTT.

By its share, this clonotype is large. The chain carries TRBV20-1 and TRBJ2-1; the D is unclear. The germline V gene encodes CDR1 DFQATT and CDR2 SNEGSKA (reference sequence). Trimming took off 4 bases at V and 4 bases at J, with 20 bases between the two ends. CDR3 length: 16 residues. Here the CDR3 reads CSAIAPRPQRYNEQFF. The CDR3 DNA sequence: TGCAGTGCTATCGCCCCGAGGCCACAACGGTACAATGAGCAGTTCTTC.

This chain links TRBV7-2 with TRBJ2-1; D remains ambiguous. The CDR3 covers 13 residues. The germline gives CDR1 SGHTA, CDR2 FQGNSA. With 5 bases removed from V and 11 bases from J, the gap between germline ends came to 16 bases. CDR3 DNA sequence: TGTGCCAGCAGCCTGCCCCCCTCGAAGAAGCAGTTCTTC. It specifies CASSLPPSKKQFF.

By share, this clonotype ranks as hyperexpanded. The chain joins TRBV12-3 or TRBV12-4 to TRBJ2-7; TRBD1 or TRBD2 may be the D gene (6 bases each). This CDR3 spans 12 amino acids. V lost 6 bases, J lost 2 bases, and 8 bases lay in between. CDR3 residues: CASRRGAYEQYF. Written as DNA, the CDR3 is TGTGCCAGCAGGAGGGGGGCCTACGAGCAGTACTTC.

By share, this clonotype counts as large. The chain joins TRBV7-8 to TRBJ1-1, with D possibly matching TRBD1 (6 bases). The CDR3 length is 12 residues. CDR1 is SGHVS, CDR2 FQNEAQ, per germline. The V end lost 0 bases, the J end lost 8 bases, and 7 bases lay between the germline ends. The CDR3 DNA follows: TGTGCCAGCAGCTTAGCTGGGACAGAAGCTTTCTTT. Translation gives CASSLAGTEAFF.

This clonotype is classed as large. The genes are TRBV30 and TRBJ2-2, with 7 nucleotides matching TRBD1. The CDR3 contains 15 residues. The germline V gene has CDR1 GTSNPN and CDR2 SVGIG (reference sequence). The ends lost 4 bases at V and 2 bases at J; junction bases unmatched: 7. DNA for the CDR3: TGTGCCTGGAACCACAGGGGAATTAACACCGGGGAGCTGTTTTTT. Amino acid sequence: CAWNHRGINTGELFF. The whole variable domain, remainder taken from reference TRBV30 and TRBJ2-2, is SQTIHQWPATLVQPVGSPLSLECTVEGTSNPNLYWYRQAAGRGLQLLFYSVGIGQISSEVPQNLSASRPQDRQFILSSKKLLLSDSGFYLCAWNHRGINTGELFFGEGSRLTVL.

Relative to its sample, this clonotype is large. The chain carries TRBV20-1 and TRBJ1-1, with D perhaps matching TRBD1 (6 bases). Trimming removed 3 bases from V and 11 bases from J, with 13 bases in between. This CDR3 region has 11 residues. CDR1 DFQATT and CDR2 SNEGSKA come from the germline V gene (reference sequence). CDR3 nucleotides: TGCAGTGCTAGTTTCTGGGACAACGCTTTCTTT. Protein sequence: CSASFWDNAFF.

By frequency in the sample, this clonotype is large. The genes are TRBV12-3 or TRBV12-4 and TRBJ2-3, with no clear D. V was trimmed by 4 bases and J by 5 bases, leaving 10 bases between them. This CDR3 region has 13 residues. In DNA form, the CDR3 reads TGTGCCAGCAGTTCCGGCGGCGGAGATACGCAGTATTTT. As protein: CASSSGGGDTQYF.

This clonotype ranks as large (0.1 to 1%). The rearrangement links TRBV12-3 or TRBV12-4 to TRBJ2-1, with D perhaps TRBD2 (7 bases). Trimming removed 3 bases at V and 2 bases at J, with 17 bases between. The CDR3 consists of 17 residues. The CDR3 bases are TGTGCCAGCAGTTTCGGTCGGGCGGGGGCAACCTACAATGAGCAGTTCTTC. This translates into CASSFGRAGATYNEQFF.

This clonotype is large (0.1 to 1%) within its sample. This sequence joins TRBV13 and TRBJ2-1; D unresolved. V lost 4 bases to trimming and J lost 8 bases, with 18 bases between them. Germline lookup yields CDR1 PRHDT and CDR2 FYEKMQ (reference sequence). The CDR3 extends over 15 amino acids. The CDR3 nucleotides are TGTGCCAGCAGCTCGCCGCCCTCTAGATTCGATGAGCAGTTCTTC. As protein: CASSSPPSRFDEQFF.

This clonotype is deemed large. This CDR3 is CASSGVQIYEQYF. CDR3 in DNA: TGTGCCAGCAGTGGCGTACAGATCTACGAGCAGTACTTC. The chain combines TRBV2 with TRBJ2-7; D gene unclear. V was trimmed by 4 bases and J by 3 bases, leaving 10 bases between them. Germline V lookup: CDR1 SNHLY, CDR2 FYNNEI. This CDR3 region has 13 residues.